These 6 T cell receptor beta chains share one sample of origin, sequenced in a study of T cell repertoires in ileal Crohn's disease (dated by TCRdb to between 2018 and 2021). Receptor libraries were prepared by the immunoSEQ multiplex PCR assay. TCRdb limited this immuneACCESS table to in-frame rearrangements with V and J called. A share of clones is missing; checked studies link under half to unresolved V genes, and the rest is unexplained. For this sample there are 9,000 to 13,000 clones; more than 60% appear just once. The biggest ten clones account for around 14% of the sample. The time point label for this specimen denotes: neoterminal ileum biopsy at postoperative endoscopy, about 6 months after surgery. The source material was ileal tissue. The receptor set was obtained from an adult with Crohn's disease.

V is TRBV28 and J is TRBJ2-7; TRBD1 matches at 7 bases. The CDR3 consists of 14 residues. Germline CDR1 MDHEN, CDR2 SYDVKM. The trim removed 6 bases at V and 7 bases at J, leaving 12 bases unmatched. In DNA, the CDR3 is TGTGCCAGCAGACGGACAGGAGGCCCCCTTGAGCAGTACTTC. This translates into CASRRTGGPLEQYF.

J is TRBJ1-2 and V is TRBV29-1; no firm D call. The CDR3 has 12 residues. The germline V and J ends were trimmed by 4 bases and 5 bases, with 11 bases remaining between them. CDR1 is SQVTM and CDR2 is ANQGSEA in the germline V gene. The DNA of the CDR3 is TGCAGCGTTGTTCAGAGGGAGTATGGCTACACCTTC. Protein sequence: CSVVQREYGYTF.

The rearrangement uses TRBV10-3 and TRBJ2-2; maybe TRBD1 (5 bases). In germline, CDR1 is ENHRY, CDR2 SYGVKD. The CDR3 is made up of 13 amino acids. V was trimmed by 6 bases and J by 5 bases, leaving 10 bases between them. CDR3 region: CAIRNSGTGELFF. In DNA, the CDR3 is TGTGCCATCAGAAACTCAGGGACCGGGGAGCTGTTTTTT.

This sequence joins TRBV6-5 and TRBJ2-1; D unclear. Trimming stripped 0 bases from V and 6 bases from J, with 9 bases between. The germline V gene encodes CDR1 MNHEY and CDR2 SVGAGI. The CDR3 loop spans 14 amino acids. The CDR3 bases are TGTGCCAGCAGTTACTCTCTAGTCCCCAATGAGCAGTTCTTC. Translated, it gives CASSYSLVPNEQFF.

The CDR3 reads CASSSDYVSHNEQFF. The CDR3 DNA reads as TGTGCCAGCTCGTCCGACTACGTAAGCCACAATGAGCAGTTCTTC. The chain employs TRBV18 and TRBJ2-1; D is possibly TRBD2 (5 bases). The CDR3 has 15 amino acids. Trimming took off 6 bases at V and 5 bases at J, with 17 bases between the two ends. The germline V gene has CDR1 KGHSH and CDR2 LQKENI.

A few counts support this clone. Other DNA sequences of this sample code for an identical CDR3. The gene calls are TRBV10-3 and TRBJ2-7; 10 nucleotides agree with TRBD1. Germline V lookup: CDR1 ENHRY, CDR2 SYGVKD. The V and J ends lost 6 bases and 2 bases, in that order; junction bases with no gene match: 1. The length of the CDR3 is 13 residues. The CDR3, as DNA: TGTGCCATCAGCGGGACAGGGGCCTACGAGCAGTACTTC. It codes for CAISGTGAYEQYF.